A selection of T cell receptor beta chains follows, all from one sample in a study of T cell responses to AZD1222 COVID-19 vaccine. Assay: immunoSEQ multiplex PCR; the TCRdb copy retains only in-frame clones and omits some. The sample lists 100,000 to 150,000 clones, 88% occurring once. Sequences were derived from peripheral blood, sampled on day 0 of AZD1222 vaccination. The receptors were gathered from an adult in good health. Each CDR3 is given with its conserved first and last residue. The D gene is left open where the match is weak. Clone size is not always given. Where it is, it says once, few, many or a class for expanded clones.

TRBJ1-3 | - | TRBV27 | TRBD1 | TGTGCCAGCAGTTACTCGACAGGGTTTGGAAACACCATATATTTT | CASSYSTGFGNTIYF
TRBJ2-7 | - | TRBV27 | - | TGTGCCAGCAGTCCGACAGTCAGGAGCTACGAGCAGTACTTC | CASSPTVRSYEQYF
TRBJ1-2 | - | TRBV28 | - | TGTGCCAGCAGTCGCGTCGGGGGCTACACCTTC | CASSRVGGYTF
TRBJ1-5 | - | TRBV28 | - | TGTGCCAGCAGTTTATTAGGCAGGGTAAATCAGCCCCAGCATTTT | CASSLLGRVNQPQHF
TRBJ2-7 | - | TRBV7-9 | TRBD1 | TGTGCCAGCAGACGCCGGGACAGGGGCTCAGAGCAGTACTTC | CASRRRDRGSEQYF
TRBJ1-2 | - | TRBV25-1 | TRBD1 | TGTGCCAGCAGTGAATATATGGGACAGGGAGGCGGCTACACCTTC | CASSEYMGQGGGYTF
TRBJ1-3 | - | TRBV6-2/TRBV6-3 | - | TGTGCCAGCAGTTCCCAGAGGACCATATATTTT | CASSSQRTIYF
TRBJ2-1 | - | TRBV4-3 | TRBD2 | TGCGCCAGCAGCCAAGAGGTTAGCGGGAGCTCCTACAATGAGCAGTTCTTC | CASSQEVSGSSYNEQFF
TRBJ2-5 | - | TRBV7-9 | - | TGTGCCAGCAGCTCCAGGAACATACAAGAGACCCAGTACTTC | CASSSRNIQETQYF
TRBJ1-1 | once | TRBV6-5 | - | TGTGCCAGCAGGACGTCGGGGTCGGGCACTGAAGCTTTCTTT | CASRTSGSGTEAFF
TRBJ2-2 | - | TRBV2 | TRBD2 | TGTGCCAGTACCCGGGGGGACGGGGAGCTGTTTTTT | CASTRGDGELFF
TRBJ2-7 | - | TRBV6-6 | - | TGTGCCAGCAGTTACCCCGAGGGAGGAATACACGAGCAGTACTTC | CASSYPEGGIHEQYF
TRBJ1-4 | - | TRBV19 | TRBD1 | TGTGCCAGTAGTCAGGCCAGGCCGGGACAGCGTAATGAAAAACTGTTTTTT | CASSQARPGQRNEKLFF
TRBJ2-1 | - | TRBV28 | - | TGTGCCAGCAGTACAGGACGAACCTCCTACAATGAGCAGTTCTTC | CASSTGRTSYNEQFF
TRBJ2-5 | - | TRBV6-1 | - | TGTGCCAGCAGTGAATTGAACAGGGAGGAGACCCAGTACTTC | CASSELNREETQYF
TRBJ2-1 | once | TRBV19 | TRBD2 | TGTGCCAGTAGTATATCTTCCGGGCTAGCGGGGGGCAATGAGCAGTTCTTC | CASSISSGLAGGNEQFF
TRBJ1-1 | - | TRBV7-9 | - | TGTGCCAGCAGCAAATCTCTTCAGGGTGGAGCTGAAGCTTTCTTT | CASSKSLQGGAEAFF
TRBJ1-3 | - | TRBV7-9 | TRBD1 | TGTGCCAGCAGCTTAGGGTCCAGGGGGCTTGGAAACACCATATATTTT | CASSLGSRGLGNTIYF
TRBJ1-4 | - | TRBV19 | - | TGTGCCAGTACCAGAGGTGGAGGGGCTGAAAAACTGTTTTTT | CASTRGGGAEKLFF
TRBJ1-5 | - | TRBV2 | - | TGTGCCAGAACCCAAGGGGCGGACAATCAGCCCCAGCATTTT | CARTQGADNQPQHF
TRBJ2-5 | - | TRBV18 | TRBD1 | TGTGCCAGCTCACCAACCGTCGACAGGGGCGAAGAGACCCAGTACTTC | CASSPTVDRGEETQYF
TRBJ2-6 | - | TRBV6-4 | - | TGTGCCAGCAGTGAAGGGAGACCCTCTGGGGCCAACGTCCTGACTTTC | CASSEGRPSGANVLTF